This T cell receptor (beta chain) was recovered during a study of T cells expressing NK-cell markers. Overall study: Researchers got TCR beta repertoires out of sorted CD3+CD56+NKG2C+, CD3+CD56+NKG2C- and CD3+CD56-NKG2C+ T cells. Study findings and constraints: Dominant NKG2C+ clonotypes made up about 1.0-7.0% of CD8+ T cells in several donors. Whether expanded NKG2C+ T cell clones recognized HCMV stayed uncertain.

The CDR3 length is 14 residues. Germline V gene data show CDR1 as ENHRY and CDR2 as SYGVKD. In regard to this clonotype: The target antigen is unknown.

TCR beta cDNA was generated via 5'RACE template switching incorporating UMIs. TCRdb reprocessed the 5' RACE reads, with one entry per CDR3 protein and no DNA. Its listing shows roughly 350,000 distinct CDR3 sequences. Sequenced sample: blood T cells: a sorted CD56 or NKG2C T cell subset, CD4+ or CD8+ T cells, or bulk PBMC T cells (not recorded which). This TCR came from a man aged 18-69 years in good health. V usage is TRBV10-3 and J usage is TRBJ2-3; TCRdb's D call, TRBD1, is unchecked because there is no DNA. The CDR3 loop is CAITRGQGTDTQYF.